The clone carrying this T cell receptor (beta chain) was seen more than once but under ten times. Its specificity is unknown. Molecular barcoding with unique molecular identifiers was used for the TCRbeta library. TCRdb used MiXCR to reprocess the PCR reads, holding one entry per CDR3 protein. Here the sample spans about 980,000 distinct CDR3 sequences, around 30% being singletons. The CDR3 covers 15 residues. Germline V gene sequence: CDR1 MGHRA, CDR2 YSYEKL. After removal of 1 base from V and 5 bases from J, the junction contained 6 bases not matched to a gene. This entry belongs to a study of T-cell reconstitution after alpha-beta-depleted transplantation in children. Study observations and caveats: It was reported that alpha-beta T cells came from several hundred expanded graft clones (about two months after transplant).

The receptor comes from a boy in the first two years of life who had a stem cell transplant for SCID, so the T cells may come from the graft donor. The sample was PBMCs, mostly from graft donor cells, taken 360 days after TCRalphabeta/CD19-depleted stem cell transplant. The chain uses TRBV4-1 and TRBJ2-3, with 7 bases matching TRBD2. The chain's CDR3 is CASSQVGLNEDTQYF. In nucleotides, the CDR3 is TGCGCCAGCAGCCAAGTGGGACTAAACGAAGATACGCAGTATTTT.